The clone carrying this T cell receptor (beta chain) turned up a few times. This specimen belongs to a study of blood T cell repertoires in COVID-19. Trimming left V 6 bases short and J 7 bases short, with 12 bases between. The CDR3 is 12 amino acids. Germline V gene sequence: CDR1 SGHAT, CDR2 FQNNGV. The protocol was immunoSEQ multiplex PCR, while the TCRdb copy is restricted to in-frame clones and leaves out a portion. The table shows about 430,000 clones, with over 85% occurring only once. The receptor was derived from a man younger than 30 with COVID-19, enrolled during active disease. The rearrangement uses TRBV11-2 and TRBJ1-2; D gene uncertain. Sequencing was performed on peripheral blood. CDR3 sequence: CASSPDISGYTF. The CDR3 DNA reads TGTGCCAGCAGTCCCGACATCAGTGGCTACACCTTC. Filled out from reference TRBV11-2 and TRBJ1-2, the complete variable domain reads EAGVAQSPRYKIIEKRQSVAFWCNPISGHATLYWYQQILGQGPKLLIQFQNNGVVDDSQLPKDRFSAERLKGVDSTLKIQPAKLEDSAVYLCASSPDISGYTFGSGTRLTVV.